This note documents a single T cell receptor (beta chain) sequence. The antigen remains undetermined. Other DNA variants within this sample encode the same CDR3. Trimming removed 4 bases at V and 3 bases at J, with 11 bases between. The CDR3 covers 13 residues. The V gene's germline CDR1 is SQVTM and CDR2 ANQGSEA. Clones were sequenced by immunoSEQ multiplex PCR, and TCRdb holds only the in-frame ones, with some missing. The sample carries 75,000 to 95,000 clones, over 80% recorded once. These data come from a study of T cells in localized non-small cell lung cancer. Overall study results and limits: Turning up in adjacent lung were a median roughly 62 of the top 100 tumor clones. Sequencing covered just one tumor region, so heterogeneity cannot be ruled out.

This receptor was obtained from a man aged 35 to 70 with stage I squamous cell lung carcinoma. The chain combines TRBV29-1 with TRBJ2-3, with D perhaps TRBD1 (5 bases). Sequencing used peripheral blood, obtained before any cancer treatment. The CDR3 DNA reads TGCAGCGTTGGAGACAGACATACAGATACGCAGTATTTT. It translates to CSVGDRHTDTQYF.